The next 20 T cell receptor beta chains were all read from a single sample in a study of control samples from healthy donors and cancer patients. TCRdb keeps only in-frame clones here, not all; method: immunoSEQ multiplex PCR. Here the sample spans 78,000 or so clones, roughly 84% being singletons. Sequencing used blood. The receptors here all came from a woman aged 50 to 65 in good health.

The chain combines TRBV2 with TRBJ2-2, with D perhaps being TRBD1 or TRBD2 (5 bases each). CDR1 and CDR2 from the germline V gene are SNHLY and FYNNEI. Trimming shortened V by 4 bases and J by 5 bases, and 5 bases separated the two germline ends. The CDR3 totals 12 residues. This CDR3 reads CASSGGTGELFF. The CDR3 DNA reads TGTGCCAGCAGTGGGGGGACCGGGGAGCTGTTTTTT.

This rearrangement joins TRBV19 to TRBJ1-4; D gene ambiguous. CDR1 is LNHDA, CDR2 SQIVND, per germline (reference sequence). V was clipped by 4 bases and J by 3 bases, with 6 bases between them. The CDR3 extends over 13 amino acids. CDR3 in amino acids: CASSTVPNEKLFF. CDR3 sequence (DNA): TGTGCCAGTAGTACCGTCCCTAATGAAAAACTGTTTTTT.

The rearrangement uses TRBV5-1 and TRBJ1-2; 8 positions match TRBD1. The trim removed 4 bases at V and 8 bases at J, leaving 7 bases unmatched. Germline V lookup: CDR1 SGHRS, CDR2 YFSETQ. The CDR3 has 13 amino acids. CDR3 nucleotide sequence: TGCGCCAGCAGCCATACAGGGGGGGAAGGCTACACCTTC. It codes for CASSHTGGEGYTF.

This chain joins TRBV6-5 and TRBJ2-3; possible D gene TRBD1, 7 bases. The CDR3 totals 15 residues. Trimming left V 6 bases short and J 0 bases short, with 13 bases between. CDR1 MNHEY and CDR2 SVGAGI come from the germline V gene. CDR3 sequence reads: CASRGGGASTDTQYF. CDR3 nucleotides: TGTGCCAGCAGAGGGGGCGGGGCTAGCACAGATACGCAGTATTTT.

V usage is TRBV3-1 (or the pseudogene TRBV3-2) and J usage is TRBJ1-6, with D uncertain. V was trimmed by 0 bases and J by 4 bases, leaving 13 bases between them. CDR3 size: 17 residues. Germline assignment: CDR1 LGHDT and CDR2 YNNKEL (reference sequence). CDR3 DNA: TGTGCCAGCAGCCAAGATTTTACGAGACAATATAATTCACCCCTCCACTTT. This encodes CASSQDFTRQYNSPLHF.

This chain joins TRBV12-3 or TRBV12-4 and TRBJ2-7, with 8 nucleotides matching TRBD2. With V trimmed by 6 bases and J by 3 bases, 4 bases remained unmatched. This CDR3 spans 13 amino acids. As DNA, the CDR3 is TGTGCCAGCAGCTCCGGGGGGGACTACGAGCAGTACTTC. As protein: CASSSGGDYEQYF.

V usage is TRBV28 and J usage is TRBJ1-1; unclear D gene. This CDR3 spans 16 amino acids. V was shortened by 6 bases and J by 1 base, with 18 bases between the two germline ends. The V gene's germline CDR1 is MDHEN and CDR2 SYDVKM. For the CDR3, the DNA is TGTGCCAGCAGAGGCGGCCAGCGCCTAAAGAACACTGAAGCTTTCTTT. Amino acids: CASRGGQRLKNTEAFF.

V usage is TRBV7-9 and J usage is TRBJ1-1; 9 nucleotides line up with TRBD1. The trim removed 4 bases at V and 4 bases at J, leaving 4 bases unmatched. The CDR3 totals 14 residues. Per the germline V gene, CDR1 is SEHNR and CDR2 is FQNEAQ (reference sequence). CDR3 amino acids: CASSSTTGGTEAFF. CDR3 sequence (DNA): TGTGCCAGCAGCTCCACGACAGGGGGCACTGAAGCTTTCTTT. Variable domain in full (rest from reference TRBV7-9 and TRBJ1-1): DTGVSQNPRHKITKRGQNVTFRCDPISEHNRLYWYRQTLGQGPEFLTYFQNEAQLEKSRLLSDRFSAERPKGSFSTLEIQRTEQGDSAMYLCASSSTTGGTEAFFGQGTRLTVV.

In its sample, this clone was seen a few times. The genes are TRBV3-1 (or the pseudogene TRBV3-2) and TRBJ1-5, with D uncertain. Germline CDR1 and CDR2: LGHDT and YNNKEL (reference sequence). This CDR3 has 12 residues. V was trimmed by 3 bases and J by 2 bases, leaving 2 bases between them. CDR3 sequence: CASSHGNQPQHF. As DNA, the CDR3 is TGTGCCAGCAGCCACGGCAATCAGCCCCAGCATTTT.

The rearrangement joins TRBV3-1 (or the pseudogene TRBV3-2) to TRBJ1-2, with D uncertain. Deletions cut 1 base from V and 10 bases from J, with 13 bases between. CDR1 and CDR2 from the germline V gene are LGHDT and YNNKEL (reference sequence). The CDR3 loop spans 13 amino acids. The CDR3 protein is CASSQAPGLSYTF. For the CDR3, the DNA is TGTGCCAGCAGCCAAGCCCCTGGCCTTTCCTACACCTTC.

The genes are TRBV5-1 and TRBJ2-1; D remains ambiguous. Germline-derived CDR1 and CDR2 are SGHRS and YFSETQ. This CDR3 spans 13 amino acids. Trimming removed 3 bases from V and 6 bases from J, with 10 bases in between. The CDR3 region is CASSYTRPNEQFF. In DNA form, the CDR3 reads TGCGCCAGCAGCTATACAAGGCCCAATGAGCAGTTCTTC.

The chain is built from TRBV11-2 and TRBJ1-4, with a weak D call TRBD1 (6 bases). The CDR3 has 15 residues. Germline V CDR1 and CDR2: SGHAT, FQNNGV. V dropped 1 base and J dropped 4 bases, with 10 bases sitting between them. The DNA for the CDR3 is TGTGCCAGCAGCTTAGTTGCGGACAGTAATGAAAAACTGTTTTTT. The encoded protein is CASSLVADSNEKLFF.

The rearrangement links TRBV5-4 to TRBJ1-6, with 8 bases aligning to TRBD1. Unmatched junction bases numbered 1, after V lost 0 bases and J lost 8 bases. Looked up from germline, CDR1 is SGHNT and CDR2 is YYREEE (reference sequence). CDR3 length: 14 amino acids. DNA for the CDR3: TGTGCCAGCAGCTTGGGGGACAGGCATTCACCCCTCCACTTT. Its protein is CASSLGDRHSPLHF.

The chain is built from TRBV10-3 and TRBJ1-2; D ambiguous. The germline CDR1 and CDR2 sequences are ENHRY and SYGVKD. The V end was cut by 0 bases, the J end by 12 bases, with 14 bases between. There are 13 residues in the CDR3. The CDR3 nucleotides read TGTGCCATCAGTGAGTCCCGAGGGTCTCTAAACACCTTC. Translation gives CAISESRGSLNTF.

This sequence joins TRBV7-6 and TRBJ1-1; D might be TRBD1 (5 bases). Germline loops: CDR1 SGHVS, CDR2 FNYEAQ. The CDR3 totals 12 residues. Between the trimmed V and J ends, which lost 8 bases and 1 base, there was a span of 8 bases. CDR3 nucleotide sequence: TGTGCCAGCGTGGGGGGGAACACTGAAGCTTTCTTT. Translating it yields CASVGGNTEAFF.

The rearrangement joins TRBV4-2 to TRBJ2-7; D possibly uses TRBD1 or TRBD2 (5 bases each). This CDR3 comprises 12 residues. V was shortened by 3 bases and J by 2 bases, with 5 bases between the two germline ends. CDR1 is LGHNA, CDR2 YNFKEQ, per germline. CDR3 bases: TGTGCCAGCAGCCAGGGGGCCTACGAGCAGTACTTC. Protein: CASSQGAYEQYF.

The chain couples TRBV30 to TRBJ1-4, with a weak D call TRBD1 (5 bases). Deletions cut 1 base from V and 2 bases from J, with 20 bases between. Looked up from germline, CDR1 is GTSNPN and CDR2 is SVGIG (reference sequence). The length of the CDR3 is 18 residues. The CDR3 DNA is TGTGCCTGGAGTGGGGACCCAGGGCTCCTACACACTAATGAAAAACTGTTTTTT. Encoded protein: CAWSGDPGLLHTNEKLFF. The full variable domain, with the rest looked up from reference TRBV30 and TRBJ1-4, is SQTIHQWPATLVQPVGSPLSLECTVEGTSNPNLYWYRQAAGRGLQLLFYSVGIGQISSEVPQNLSASRPQDRQFILSSKKLLLSDSGFYLCAWSGDPGLLHTNEKLFFGSGTQLSVL.

This sequence joins TRBV6-6 and TRBJ2-6; D unresolved. Germline V CDR1 and CDR2: MNHNY, SVGAGI (reference sequence). This CDR3 is built from 16 residues. Trimming pared 0 bases from V and 1 base from J, leaving 7 bases between. The CDR3 loop is CASSYSTRSGANVLTF. The CDR3 nucleotides read TGTGCCAGCAGTTACTCGACCAGATCTGGGGCCAACGTCCTGACTTTC.

V and J are TRBV5-1 and TRBJ2-7; D unresolved. V dropped 6 bases and J dropped 2 bases, with 3 bases sitting between them. CDR1 and CDR2 from the germline V gene are SGHRS and YFSETQ. The CDR3 covers 10 residues. The CDR3 sequence is CASTPYEQYF. CDR3 in DNA: TGCGCCAGCACCCCCTACGAGCAGTACTTC.

The CDR3, as DNA: TGTGCCAGCAGCTTGGGAGGGCCTGCAGATACGCAGTATTTT. Its translation is CASSLGGPADTQYF. V and J are TRBV5-4 and TRBJ2-3; possible D gene TRBD2, 5 bases. The CDR3 extends over 14 amino acids. V gave up 0 bases and J gave up 4 bases, with 9 bases separating them. The germline gives CDR1 SGHNT, CDR2 YYREEE (reference sequence). Full variable domain (missing parts from reference TRBV5-4 and TRBJ2-3): ETGVTQSPTHLIKTRGQQVTLRCSSQSGHNTVSWYQQALGQGPQFIFQYYREEENGRGNFPPRFSGLQFPNYSSELNVNALELDDSALYLCASSLGGPADTQYFGPGTRLTVL.